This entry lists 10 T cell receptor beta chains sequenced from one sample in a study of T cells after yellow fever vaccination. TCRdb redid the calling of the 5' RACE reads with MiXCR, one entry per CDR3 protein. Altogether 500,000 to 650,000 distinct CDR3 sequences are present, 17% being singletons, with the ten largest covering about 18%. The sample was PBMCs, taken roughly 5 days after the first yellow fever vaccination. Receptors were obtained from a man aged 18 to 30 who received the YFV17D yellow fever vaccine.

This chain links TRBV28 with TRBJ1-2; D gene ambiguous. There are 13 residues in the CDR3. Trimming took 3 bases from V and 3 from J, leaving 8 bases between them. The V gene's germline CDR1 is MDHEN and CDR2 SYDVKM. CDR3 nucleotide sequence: TGTGCCAGCAGTTTTGGGCAAGACTATGGCTACACCTTC. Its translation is CASSFGQDYGYTF.

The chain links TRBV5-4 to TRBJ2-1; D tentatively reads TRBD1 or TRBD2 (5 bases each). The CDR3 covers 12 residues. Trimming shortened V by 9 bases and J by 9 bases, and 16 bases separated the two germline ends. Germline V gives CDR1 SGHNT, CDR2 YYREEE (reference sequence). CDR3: CANSVGDGEQFF. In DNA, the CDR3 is TGTGCCAATTCCGTCGGGGACGGTGAGCAGTTCTTC.

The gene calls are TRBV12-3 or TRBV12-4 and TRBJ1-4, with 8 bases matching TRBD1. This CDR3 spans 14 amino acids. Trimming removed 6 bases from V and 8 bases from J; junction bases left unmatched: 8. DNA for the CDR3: TGTGCCAGCAGGTCTCAGGGGGCAACGGAAAAACTGTTTTTT. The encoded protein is CASRSQGATEKLFF.

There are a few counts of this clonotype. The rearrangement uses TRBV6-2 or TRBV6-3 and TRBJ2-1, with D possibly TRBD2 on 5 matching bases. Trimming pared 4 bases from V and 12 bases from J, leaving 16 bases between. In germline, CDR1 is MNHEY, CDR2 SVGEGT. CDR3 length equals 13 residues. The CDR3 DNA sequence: TGTGCCAGCAGTTTCCACCTTGAGGGCCCGCAGTTCTTC. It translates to CASSFHLEGPQFF.

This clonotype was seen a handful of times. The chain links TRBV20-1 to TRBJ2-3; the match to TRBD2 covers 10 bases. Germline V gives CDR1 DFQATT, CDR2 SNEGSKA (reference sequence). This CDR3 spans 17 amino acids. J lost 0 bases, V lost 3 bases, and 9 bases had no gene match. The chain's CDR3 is CSASPSGGHASTDTQYF. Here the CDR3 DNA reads TGCAGTGCTAGTCCTAGCGGGGGCCACGCGAGCACAGATACGCAGTATTTT.

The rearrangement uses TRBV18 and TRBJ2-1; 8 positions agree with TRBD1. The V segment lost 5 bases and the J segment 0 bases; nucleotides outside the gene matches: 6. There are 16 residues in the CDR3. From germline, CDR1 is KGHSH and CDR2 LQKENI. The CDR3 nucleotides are TGTGCCAGCTCAGTGACAGGGGCCCTCTCCTACAATGAGCAGTTCTTC. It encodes CASSVTGALSYNEQFF.

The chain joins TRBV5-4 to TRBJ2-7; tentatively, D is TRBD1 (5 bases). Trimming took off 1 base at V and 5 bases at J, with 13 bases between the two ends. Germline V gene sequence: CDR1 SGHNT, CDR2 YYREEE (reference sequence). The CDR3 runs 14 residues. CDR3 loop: CASSLLQGRDEQYF. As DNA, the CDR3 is TGTGCCAGCAGCTTGCTCCAGGGTAGAGACGAGCAGTACTTC.

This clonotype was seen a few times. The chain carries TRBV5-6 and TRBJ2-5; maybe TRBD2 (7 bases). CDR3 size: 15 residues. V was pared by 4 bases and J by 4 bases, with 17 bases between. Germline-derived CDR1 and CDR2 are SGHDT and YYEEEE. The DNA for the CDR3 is TGTGCCAGCAGCCCCAAAGGGGGGGCCTCAGAGACCCAGTACTTC. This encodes CASSPKGGASETQYF.

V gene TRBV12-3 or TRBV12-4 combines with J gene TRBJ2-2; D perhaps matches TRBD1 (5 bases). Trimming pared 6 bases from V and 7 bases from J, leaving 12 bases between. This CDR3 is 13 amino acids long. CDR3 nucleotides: TGTGCCAGCAGATCAGGGTTTGACGGGGAGCTGTTTTTT. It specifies CASRSGFDGELFF.

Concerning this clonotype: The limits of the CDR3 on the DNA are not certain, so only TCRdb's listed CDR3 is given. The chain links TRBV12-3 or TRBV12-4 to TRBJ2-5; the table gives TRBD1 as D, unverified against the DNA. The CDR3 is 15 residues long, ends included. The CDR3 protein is CASSSSGEGRETQYF.